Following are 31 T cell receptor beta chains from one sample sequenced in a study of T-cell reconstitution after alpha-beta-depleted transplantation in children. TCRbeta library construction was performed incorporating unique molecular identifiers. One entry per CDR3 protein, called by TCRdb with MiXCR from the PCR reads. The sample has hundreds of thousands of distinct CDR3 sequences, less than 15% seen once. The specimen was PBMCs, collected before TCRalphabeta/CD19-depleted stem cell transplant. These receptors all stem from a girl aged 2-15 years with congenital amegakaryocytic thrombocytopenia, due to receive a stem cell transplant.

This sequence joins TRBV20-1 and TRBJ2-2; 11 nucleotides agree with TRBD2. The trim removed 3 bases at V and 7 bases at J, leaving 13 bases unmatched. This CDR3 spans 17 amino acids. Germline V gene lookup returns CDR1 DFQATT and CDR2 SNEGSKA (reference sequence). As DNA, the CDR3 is TGCAGTGCTAGGACTAGCGGGACCCTTATTAACGGCGGGGAGCTGTTTTTT. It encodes CSARTSGTLINGGELFF.

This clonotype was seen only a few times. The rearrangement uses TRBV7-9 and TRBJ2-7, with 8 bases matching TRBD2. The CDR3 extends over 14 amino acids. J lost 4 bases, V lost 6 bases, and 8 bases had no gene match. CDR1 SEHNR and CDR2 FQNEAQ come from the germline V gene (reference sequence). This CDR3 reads CASSHSGNRYEQYF. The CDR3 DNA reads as TGTGCCAGCAGTCATAGCGGGAATCGATACGAGCAGTACTTC.

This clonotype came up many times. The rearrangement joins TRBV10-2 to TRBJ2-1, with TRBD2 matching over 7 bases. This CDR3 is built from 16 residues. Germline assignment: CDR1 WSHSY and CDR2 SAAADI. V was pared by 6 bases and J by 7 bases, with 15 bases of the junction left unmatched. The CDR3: CASRNLRAGVVNEQFF. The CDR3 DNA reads TGCGCCAGCAGAAACTTGCGTGCGGGAGTGGTAAATGAGCAGTTCTTC.

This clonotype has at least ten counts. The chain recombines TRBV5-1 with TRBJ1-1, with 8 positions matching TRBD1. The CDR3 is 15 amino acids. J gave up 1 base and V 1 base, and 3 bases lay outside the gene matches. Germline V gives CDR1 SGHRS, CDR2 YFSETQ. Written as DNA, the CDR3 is TGCGCCAGCAGCTTGACAGGGGGAAAGAACACTGAAGCTTTCTTT. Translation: CASSLTGGKNTEAFF. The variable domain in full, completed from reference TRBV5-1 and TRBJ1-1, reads KAGVTQTPRYLIKTRGQQVTLSCSPISGHRSVSWYQQTPGQGLQFLFEYFSETQRNKGNFPGRFSGRQFSNSRSEMNVSTLELGDSALYLCASSLTGGKNTEAFFGQGTRLTVV.

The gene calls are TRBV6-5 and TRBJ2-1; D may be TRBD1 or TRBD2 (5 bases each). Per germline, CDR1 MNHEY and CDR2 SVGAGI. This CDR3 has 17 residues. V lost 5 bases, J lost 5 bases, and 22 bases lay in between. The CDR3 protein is CASSLGDRPWGHNEQFF. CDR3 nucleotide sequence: TGTGCCAGCAGTCTAGGGGACCGTCCATGGGGACACAATGAGCAGTTCTTC.

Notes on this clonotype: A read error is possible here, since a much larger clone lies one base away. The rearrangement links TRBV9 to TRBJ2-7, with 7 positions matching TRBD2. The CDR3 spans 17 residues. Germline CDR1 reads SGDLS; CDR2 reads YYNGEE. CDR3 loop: CPSSVGNSGHLSYEQYF. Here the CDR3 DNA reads TGTCCCAGCAGCGTAGGGAATAGCGGGCATCTCTCCTACGAGCAGTACTTC.

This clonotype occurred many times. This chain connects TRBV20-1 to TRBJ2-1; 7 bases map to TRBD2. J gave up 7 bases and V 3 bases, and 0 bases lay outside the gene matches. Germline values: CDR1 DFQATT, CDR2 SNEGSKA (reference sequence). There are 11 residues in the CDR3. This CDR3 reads CSASGRNEQFF. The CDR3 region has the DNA TGCAGTGCTAGCGGGAGGAATGAGCAGTTCTTC.

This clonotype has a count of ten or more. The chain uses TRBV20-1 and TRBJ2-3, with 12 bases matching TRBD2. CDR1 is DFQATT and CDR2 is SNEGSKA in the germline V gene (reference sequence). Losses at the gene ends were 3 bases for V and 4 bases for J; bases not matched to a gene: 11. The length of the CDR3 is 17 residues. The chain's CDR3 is CSASPPRLAGVPDTQYF. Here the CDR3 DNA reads TGCAGTGCTAGTCCCCCGCGACTAGCGGGAGTTCCAGATACGCAGTATTTT.

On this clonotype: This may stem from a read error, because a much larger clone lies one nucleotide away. As DNA, the CDR3 is TGCAGTGCTAGACCTCCTAGAGGGGGACCCCAAGAGACCCAGTACTTC. It specifies CSARPPRGGPQETQYF. This chain connects TRBV20-1 to TRBJ2-5; a possible D gene is TRBD1 (6 bases). The CDR3 length is 16 residues. The V end lost 2 bases, the J end lost 1 base, and 17 bases lay between the germline ends. CDR1 is DFQATT and CDR2 is SNEGSKA in the germline V gene (reference sequence).

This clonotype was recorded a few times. The CDR3 DNA is TGCAGTGCTAGGCCGGGAGGTCCCACAGATACGCAGTATTTT. Protein sequence: CSARPGGPTDTQYF. This chain uses TRBV20-1 with TRBJ2-3; TRBD2 matches at 7 bases. This CDR3 spans 14 amino acids. Germline loops: CDR1 DFQATT, CDR2 SNEGSKA (reference sequence). V lost 3 bases, J lost 2 bases, and 5 bases stayed unmatched.

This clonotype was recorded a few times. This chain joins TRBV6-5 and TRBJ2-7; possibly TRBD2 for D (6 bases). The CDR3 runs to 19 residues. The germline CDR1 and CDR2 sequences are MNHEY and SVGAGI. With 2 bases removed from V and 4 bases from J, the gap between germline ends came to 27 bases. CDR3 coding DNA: TGTGCCAGCAGTTACGGGCCGGGACTGAAAATATTGGGGAAATACGAGCAGTACTTC. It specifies CASSYGPGLKILGKYEQYF.

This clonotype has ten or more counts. Here the CDR3 DNA reads TGTGCCAGCAGTACGGGGAGCGGGAGTTACTACGAGCAGTACTTC. Amino acid sequence: CASSTGSGSYYEQYF. V gene TRBV27 combines with J gene TRBJ2-7, with 8 bases fitting TRBD2. The CDR3 has 15 amino acids. Germline CDR1 reads MNHEY; CDR2 reads SMNVEV (reference sequence). J was trimmed by 3 bases and V by 5 bases; bases with no gene match: 9.

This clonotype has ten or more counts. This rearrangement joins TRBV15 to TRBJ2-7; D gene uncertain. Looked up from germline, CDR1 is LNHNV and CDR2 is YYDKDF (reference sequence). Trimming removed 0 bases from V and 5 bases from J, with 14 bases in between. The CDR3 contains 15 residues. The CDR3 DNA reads TGTGCCACCAGCAGAGATCTTTTTGAGGCCCACGAGCAGTACTTC. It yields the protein CATSRDLFEAHEQYF. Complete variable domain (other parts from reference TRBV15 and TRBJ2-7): DAMVIQNPRYQVTQFGKPVTLSCSQTLNHNVMYWYQQKSSQAPKLLFHYYDKDFNNEADTPDNFQSRRPNTSFCFLDIRSPGLGDTAMYLCATSRDLFEAHEQYFGPGTRLTVT.

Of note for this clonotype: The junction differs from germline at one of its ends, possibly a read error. The CDR3 nucleotides are TGTGCCATCAGTTTAGGCCCAGGGCCGGGGGATGAGCAGTTCTTC. Residues: CAISLGPGPGDEQFF. J is TRBJ2-1 and V is TRBV27, with TRBD2 as a possible D gene (6 bases). Germline CDR1 and CDR2: MNHEY and SMNVEV (reference sequence). This CDR3 contains 15 residues.

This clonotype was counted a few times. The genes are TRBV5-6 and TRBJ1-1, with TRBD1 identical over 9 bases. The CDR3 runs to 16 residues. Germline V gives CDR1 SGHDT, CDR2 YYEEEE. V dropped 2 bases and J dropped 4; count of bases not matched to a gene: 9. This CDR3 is CASSFPGQGTLTEAFF. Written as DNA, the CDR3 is TGTGCCAGCAGCTTTCCGGGACAGGGTACCCTCACTGAAGCTTTCTTT.

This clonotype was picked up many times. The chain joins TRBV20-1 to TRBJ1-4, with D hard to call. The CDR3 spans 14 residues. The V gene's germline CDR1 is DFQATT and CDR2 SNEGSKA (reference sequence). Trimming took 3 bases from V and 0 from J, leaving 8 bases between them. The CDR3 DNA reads TGCAGTGCTAGCCGGACGGCAACTAATGAAAAACTGTTTTTT. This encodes CSASRTATNEKLFF.

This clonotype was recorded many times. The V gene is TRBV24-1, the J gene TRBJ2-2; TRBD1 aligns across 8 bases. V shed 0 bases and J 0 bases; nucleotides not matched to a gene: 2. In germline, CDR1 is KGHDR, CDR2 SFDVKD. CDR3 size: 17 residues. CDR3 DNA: TGTGCCACCAGTGATTTGCAGGGGGCCGCGAACACCGGGGAGCTGTTTTTT. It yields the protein CATSDLQGAANTGELFF.

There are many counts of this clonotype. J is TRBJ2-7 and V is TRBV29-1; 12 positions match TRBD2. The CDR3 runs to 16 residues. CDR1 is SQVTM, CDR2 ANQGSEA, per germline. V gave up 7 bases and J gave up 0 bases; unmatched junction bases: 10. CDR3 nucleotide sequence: TGCAGCGGCTCGGGGGGACTAGCGGGCCGCTCCTACGAGCAGTACTTC. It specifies CSGSGGLAGRSYEQYF.

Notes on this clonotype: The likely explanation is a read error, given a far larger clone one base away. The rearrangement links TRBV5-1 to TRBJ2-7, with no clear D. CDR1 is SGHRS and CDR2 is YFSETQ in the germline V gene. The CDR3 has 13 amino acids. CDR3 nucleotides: TGCGCCAGCAGCTTGGAAGCTCCCTACGAGCAGTGCTTC. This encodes CASSLEAPYEQCF.

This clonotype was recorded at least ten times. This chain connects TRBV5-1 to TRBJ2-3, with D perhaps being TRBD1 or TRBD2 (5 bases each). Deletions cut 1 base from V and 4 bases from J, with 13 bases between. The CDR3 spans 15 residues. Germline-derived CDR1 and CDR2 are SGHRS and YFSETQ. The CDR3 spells CASSLSGRGPDTQYF. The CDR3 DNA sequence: TGCGCCAGCAGCTTGTCGGGACGGGGACCAGATACGCAGTATTTT.

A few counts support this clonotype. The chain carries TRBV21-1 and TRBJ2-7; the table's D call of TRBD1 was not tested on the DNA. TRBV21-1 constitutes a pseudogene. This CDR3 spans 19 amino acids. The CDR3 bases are TGTGCCAGCAGCATTCGGGACAGGGGGTACTCTAAGCGGGACTCCGAGCAGTACTTC. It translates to CASSIRDRGYSKRDSEQYF.

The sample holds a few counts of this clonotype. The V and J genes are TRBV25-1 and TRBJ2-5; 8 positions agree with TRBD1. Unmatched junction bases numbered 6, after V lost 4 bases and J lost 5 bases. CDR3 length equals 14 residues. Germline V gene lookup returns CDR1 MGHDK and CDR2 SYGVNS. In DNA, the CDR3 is TGTGCCAGCAGTGGCGGACAGGGAGAGGAGACCCAGTACTTC. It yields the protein CASSGGQGEETQYF.

The CDR3 is CASSVGGIANEQFF. The DNA for the CDR3 is TGTGCCAGCAGTGTAGGCGGGATTGCAAATGAGCAGTTCTTC. V usage is TRBV6-4 and J usage is TRBJ2-1; D possibly corresponds to TRBD2 (6 bases). Germline V gene data show CDR1 as MRHNA and CDR2 as SNTAGT. The germline V and J ends were trimmed by 4 bases and 7 bases, with 14 bases remaining between them. There are 14 residues in the CDR3.

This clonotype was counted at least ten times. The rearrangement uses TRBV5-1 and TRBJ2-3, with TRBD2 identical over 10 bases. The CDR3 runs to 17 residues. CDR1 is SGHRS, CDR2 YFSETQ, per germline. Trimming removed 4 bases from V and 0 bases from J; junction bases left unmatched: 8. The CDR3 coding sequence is TGCGCCAGCAGCCACGGACTAGCGGAGAAGAGCACAGATACGCAGTATTTT. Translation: CASSHGLAEKSTDTQYF.

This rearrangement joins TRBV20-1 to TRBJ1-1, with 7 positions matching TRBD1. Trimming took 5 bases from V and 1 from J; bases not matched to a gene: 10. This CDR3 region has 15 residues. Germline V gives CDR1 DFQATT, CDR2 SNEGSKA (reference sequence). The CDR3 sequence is CSASPYDRENTEAFF. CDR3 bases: TGCAGTGCTTCTCCGTACGACAGGGAGAACACTGAAGCTTTCTTT.

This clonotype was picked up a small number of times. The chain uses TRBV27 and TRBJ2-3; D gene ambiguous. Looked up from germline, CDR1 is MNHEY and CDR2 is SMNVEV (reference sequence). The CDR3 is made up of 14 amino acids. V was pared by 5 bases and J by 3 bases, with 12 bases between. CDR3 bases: TGTGCCAGCAGTCCGACAAAAGGAACAGATACGCAGTATTTT. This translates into CASSPTKGTDTQYF.

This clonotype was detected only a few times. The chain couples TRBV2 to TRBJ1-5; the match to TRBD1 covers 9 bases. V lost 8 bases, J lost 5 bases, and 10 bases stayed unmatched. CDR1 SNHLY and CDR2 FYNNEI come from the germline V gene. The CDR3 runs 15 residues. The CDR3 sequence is CASRLGTGLDQPQHF. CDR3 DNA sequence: TGTGCCAGCCGACTCGGGACAGGGCTAGATCAGCCCCAGCATTTT.

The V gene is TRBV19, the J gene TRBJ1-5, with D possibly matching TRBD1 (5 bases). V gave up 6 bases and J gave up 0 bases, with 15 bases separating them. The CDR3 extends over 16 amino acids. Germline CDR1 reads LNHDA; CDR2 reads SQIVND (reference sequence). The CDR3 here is CASRDRKLYSNQPQHF. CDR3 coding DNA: TGTGCCAGTAGAGACAGAAAACTCTATAGCAATCAGCCCCAGCATTTT.

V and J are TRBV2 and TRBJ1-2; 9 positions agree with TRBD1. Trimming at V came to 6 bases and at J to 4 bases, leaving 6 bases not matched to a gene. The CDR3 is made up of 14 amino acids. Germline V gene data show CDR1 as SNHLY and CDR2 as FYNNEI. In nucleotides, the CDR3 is TGTGCCAGCAGGACCGGGACAGGGAGCTATGGCTACACCTTC. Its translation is CASRTGTGSYGYTF.

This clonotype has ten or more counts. CDR3 nucleotides: TGCAGTGCTAGTCCCGGGACTCAAACCTACGAGCAGTACTTC. Translating it yields CSASPGTQTYEQYF. The chain has TRBV20-1 and TRBJ2-7; D is possibly TRBD2 (6 bases). This CDR3 region has 14 residues. In germline, CDR1 is DFQATT, CDR2 SNEGSKA (reference sequence). The V gene lost 3 bases and the J gene lost 2 bases, with 14 bases spanning the gap.

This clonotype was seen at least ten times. CDR3 sequence (DNA): TGTGCCAGCAGCTTAAGGACGGGAGGGCCGAGTACGCAGTATTTT. As protein: CASSLRTGGPSTQYF. The rearrangement uses TRBV7-9 and TRBJ2-3; 8 nucleotides align to TRBD2. The CDR3 covers 15 residues. Per germline, CDR1 SEHNR and CDR2 FQNEAQ (reference sequence). With 2 bases clipped from V and 8 bases from J, the junction kept 9 bases outside the gene matches.